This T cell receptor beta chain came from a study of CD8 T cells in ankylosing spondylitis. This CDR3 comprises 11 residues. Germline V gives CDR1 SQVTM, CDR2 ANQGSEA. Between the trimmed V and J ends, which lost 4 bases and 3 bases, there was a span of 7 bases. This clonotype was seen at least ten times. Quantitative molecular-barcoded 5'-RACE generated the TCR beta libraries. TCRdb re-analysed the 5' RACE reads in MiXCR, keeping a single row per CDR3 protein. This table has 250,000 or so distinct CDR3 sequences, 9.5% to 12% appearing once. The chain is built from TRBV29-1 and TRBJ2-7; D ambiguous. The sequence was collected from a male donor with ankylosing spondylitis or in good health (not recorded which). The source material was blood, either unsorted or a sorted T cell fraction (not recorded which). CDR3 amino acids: CSVANGYEQYF. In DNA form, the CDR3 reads TGCAGCGTTGCGAACGGCTACGAGCAGTACTTC.